The 18 T cell receptor beta chains below were found in one sample sequenced in a study of blood T cells in healthy people across ages. Primed by a sample-barcoded 5' primer and a J-beta primer mix, a second PCR proceeded for about 6 to 11 cycles. TCRdb itself ran the 5' RACE reads through MiXCR, one entry per CDR3 protein. The profile shows hundreds of thousands of distinct CDR3 sequences, 58% of them singletons. Input material: blood. The source of these receptors is a man aged 25 to 40 in good health.

This clonotype was seen a single time. A clone one base away is much larger, so this may be a read error. The chain employs TRBV7-2 and TRBJ2-1; either TRBD1 or TRBD2 may fit D (5 bases each). The CDR3 totals 14 residues. Trimming removed 5 bases from V and 6 bases from J, with 14 bases in between. Germline CDR1 SGHTA, CDR2 FQGNSA. CDR3 in amino acids: CASSRRDGSNEQFF. The CDR3 DNA reads TGTGCCAGCAGCCGCCGGGACGGGTCCAATGAGCAGTTCTTC. Drawing the rest from reference TRBV7-2 and TRBJ2-1, the complete variable domain is GAGVSQSPSNKVTEKGKDVELRCDPISGHTALYWYRQSLGQGLEFLIYFQGNSAPDKSGLPSDRFSAERTGGSVSTLTIQRTQQEDSAVYLCASSRRDGSNEQFFGPGTRLTVL.

The rearrangement uses TRBV28 and TRBJ2-7, with 7 nucleotides matching TRBD1. This CDR3 comprises 15 residues. From germline, CDR1 is MDHEN and CDR2 SYDVKM. V lost 5 bases and J lost 0; bases outside the gene matches: 7. The CDR3 DNA reads as TGTGCCAGCAGTAAGGGGGCCAGCAGCTCCTACGAGCAGTACTTC. Its protein is CASSKGASSSYEQYF.

The CDR3 nucleotides read TGCGCCAGCAGCCAGTTCCGAGGGACGGGTAGCGAGCAGTACTTC. This translates into CASSQFRGTGSEQYF. This chain joins TRBV4-3 and TRBJ2-4; D tentatively fits TRBD1 or TRBD2 (5 bases each). Matching the DNA end better, TRBJ2-7 makes the J call doubtful. From germline, CDR1 is LGHNA and CDR2 YSLEER. The CDR3 totals 15 residues.

The sample holds a few counts of this clonotype. The V gene is TRBV5-6, the J gene TRBJ2-7, with TRBD1 as a possible D gene (6 bases). Trimming shortened V by 1 base and J by 1 base, and 12 bases separated the two germline ends. This CDR3 contains 15 residues. Germline CDR1 reads SGHDT; CDR2 reads YYEEEE. The CDR3 sequence is CASSLQGKSSYEQYF. In DNA form, the CDR3 reads TGTGCCAGCAGCTTGCAGGGGAAATCGTCCTACGAGCAGTACTTC.

The gene calls are TRBV29-1 and TRBJ2-1, with a tentative D call TRBD1 (6 bases). Between the trimmed V and J ends, which lost 4 bases and 8 bases, there was a span of 12 bases. The CDR3 length is 12 residues. Germline V gives CDR1 SQVTM, CDR2 ANQGSEA. CDR3 sequence: CSVGQAVDEQFF. In nucleotides, the CDR3 is TGCAGCGTTGGACAGGCGGTCGATGAGCAGTTCTTC.

The chain's CDR3 is CSISHETDNEQFF. The CDR3 region has the DNA TGCAGCATTAGCCATGAGACCGACAATGAGCAGTTCTTC. This chain links TRBV29-1 with TRBJ2-1; D ambiguous. The CDR3 spans 13 residues. The V gene's germline CDR1 is SQVTM and CDR2 ANQGSEA. The V gene lost 8 bases and the J gene lost 5 bases, with 16 bases spanning the gap.

This rearrangement joins TRBV29-1 to TRBJ2-7; 8 nucleotides line up with TRBD1. After removal of 5 bases from V and 3 bases from J, the junction contained 3 bases not matched to a gene. CDR1 is SQVTM, CDR2 ANQGSEA, per germline. The CDR3 extends over 12 amino acids. The CDR3 coding sequence is TGCAGCGTTCCCGGGACAGGCTACGAGCAGTACTTC. This sequence encodes CSVPGTGYEQYF.

The rearrangement links TRBV28 to TRBJ1-2; 8 bases are shared with TRBD1. The V and J ends lost 11 bases and 1 base, in that order; junction bases with no gene match: 6. The CDR3 loop spans 13 amino acids. Germline V gene sequence: CDR1 MDHEN, CDR2 SYDVKM. The CDR3 sequence is CAYRDRRNYGYTF. Written as DNA, the CDR3 is TGTGCCTACCGGGACAGGCGTAACTATGGCTACACCTTC.

The chain recombines TRBV12-3 or TRBV12-4 with TRBJ1-2; the D gene is possibly TRBD1 (5 bases). This CDR3 contains 17 residues. Trimming pared 6 bases from V and 7 bases from J, leaving 27 bases between. The CDR3, as DNA: TGTGCCAGCAGGGGAAGGCATGACAGAAACTACTTCGGTGGCTACACCTTC. Translation: CASRGRHDRNYFGGYTF.

This clonotype was counted between two and nine times. The chain employs TRBV29-1 and TRBJ1-2; TRBD1 agrees at 9 bases. Trimming at V came to 3 bases and at J to 4 bases, leaving 6 bases not matched to a gene. Germline V CDR1 and CDR2: SQVTM, ANQGSEA. CDR3 length equals 14 residues. This CDR3 is CSVEGQGLAYGYTF. In DNA, the CDR3 is TGCAGCGTTGAGGGACAGGGTTTGGCCTATGGCTACACCTTC.

The chain carries TRBV12-3 or TRBV12-4 and TRBJ2-7, with 10 bases identical to TRBD2. The ends lost 6 bases at V and 6 bases at J; junction bases unmatched: 5. The CDR3 is 13 amino acids. CDR3 sequence: CASRAGGPLEQYF. The CDR3 DNA follows: TGTGCCAGCAGAGCGGGAGGGCCGCTCGAGCAGTACTTC.

This clonotype occurred a few times. The rearrangement uses TRBV9 and TRBJ2-1, with D perhaps TRBD1 or TRBD2 (5 bases each). Germline V gene lookup returns CDR1 SGDLS and CDR2 YYNGEE. Trimming pared 6 bases from V and 8 bases from J, leaving 15 bases between. The CDR3 length is 13 residues. The CDR3 loop is CASTGADRDEQFF. In DNA, the CDR3 is TGTGCCAGCACCGGGGCAGATAGGGATGAGCAGTTCTTC.

This chain uses TRBV30 with TRBJ1-5, with TRBD1 matching over 7 bases. CDR1 is GTSNPN, CDR2 SVGIG, per germline (reference sequence). The junction had 2 bases not matched to a gene; V was cut back by 2 bases and J by 4 bases. There are 13 residues in the CDR3. The CDR3 reads CAWSTQGNQPQHF. For the CDR3, the DNA is TGTGCCTGGAGTACACAGGGGAATCAGCCCCAGCATTTT.

The J gene is TRBJ2-7, the V gene TRBV6-5; D gene ambiguous. The CDR3 is 13 amino acids. Trimming took off 6 bases at V and 4 bases at J, with 13 bases between the two ends. Germline V gives CDR1 MNHEY, CDR2 SVGAGI. The CDR3 nucleotides are TGTGCCAGCAGCTTCTCGACTGGTTACGAGCAGTACTTC. Translating it yields CASSFSTGYEQYF.

The V call is TRBV11-1, the J call TRBJ2-1; possibly TRBD1 for D (6 bases). Germline CDR1 is SGHAT and CDR2 is FQDESV (reference sequence). The CDR3 contains 15 residues. Trimming removed 1 base at V and 9 bases at J, with 16 bases between. CDR3 amino acids: CASSLGPTGSGEQFF. The CDR3 nucleotides read TGTGCCAGCAGCTTAGGACCAACAGGGAGCGGTGAGCAGTTCTTC. The variable domain in full, with the rest retrieved from reference TRBV11-1 and TRBJ2-1, is EAEVAQSPRYKITEKSQAVAFWCDPISGHATLYWYRQILGQGPELLVQFQDESVVDDSQLPKDRFSAERLKGVDSTLKIQPAELGDSAMYLCASSLGPTGSGEQFFGPGTRLTVL.

J is TRBJ2-4 and V is TRBV28; 9 bases line up with TRBD1. Germline lookup yields CDR1 MDHEN and CDR2 SYDVKM. After removal of 7 bases from V and 1 base from J, the junction contained 8 bases not matched to a gene. The CDR3 contains 16 residues. The CDR3 DNA sequence: TGTGCCAGCACCTTGGACAGGGGATATGCCAAAAACATTCAGTACTTC. Amino acids: CASTLDRGYAKNIQYF. The full variable domain, completed using reference TRBV28 and TRBJ2-4, is DVKVTQSSRYLVKRTGEKVFLECVQDMDHENMFWYRQDPGLGLRLIYFSYDVKMKEKGDIPEGYSVSREKKERFSLILESASTNQTSMYLCASTLDRGYAKNIQYFGAGTRLSVL.

This clonotype occurred a few times. V usage is TRBV20-1 and J usage is TRBJ1-2, with a tentative D call TRBD1 (6 bases). The CDR3 totals 13 residues. Trimming took 6 bases from V and 2 from J, leaving 13 bases between them. CDR1 and CDR2 from the germline V gene are DFQATT and SNEGSKA (reference sequence). CDR3 bases: TGCAGTGCGAGCGGACAGTTAAACTATGGCTACACCTTC. Its protein is CSASGQLNYGYTF.

This clonotype appeared a few times. Here the CDR3 DNA reads TGTGCCAGCAGCCCCACCCCAAACTCTGGGGCCAACGTCCTGACTTTC. Amino acid sequence: CASSPTPNSGANVLTF. V and J are TRBV11-2 and TRBJ2-6; D remains unclear. The CDR3 is 16 amino acids. Germline assignment: CDR1 SGHAT and CDR2 FQNNGV. V was clipped by 5 bases and J by 0 bases, with 11 bases between them.